Sequencing of this T cell receptor beta chain was carried out in a study of breast tumors, draining lymph nodes, adjacent tissues. TCRdb reprocessed the multiplex PCR reads via MiXCR and lists one record per CDR3 protein. The top ten hold approximately 3.5% of the sample, which has about 120,000 distinct CDR3 sequences, about 20% seen once. V lost 4 bases and J 0 bases, leaving 16 bases between the germline ends. Looked up from germline, CDR1 is SGHAT and CDR2 is FQNNGV. CDR3 length equals 16 residues. Axillary draining lymph nodes of breast cancer patients supplied the node samples. This clonotype was observed at least ten times.

The sample comprised axillary lymph node tissue. The receptor's source is a female donor with breast cancer. Some clones in this sample may be carry-over from other donors' samples. The chain has TRBV11-2 and TRBJ2-7; D possibly corresponds to TRBD2 (7 bases). CDR3 residues: CASSWEGGRASYEQYF. The CDR3 DNA follows: TGTGCCAGCAGCTGGGAGGGGGGGAGAGCCTCCTACGAGCAGTACTTC.